These 32 T cell receptor beta chains were all obtained from the same sample, sequenced in a study of shared clonotypes between healthy human individuals. Repertoires were generated with immunoSEQ multiplex PCR, while TCRdb's copy carries only in-frame clones and drops some. The table includes approximately 2.5 million clones, around nine tenths detected once. Sequenced input: naive CD4+ T cells sorted from blood. Subset denoted: CD45RA+ positively selected. The receptors originated from a young man in good health.

This chain links TRBV7-2 with TRBJ2-1; tentative D call: TRBD1 (6 bases). In germline, CDR1 is SGHTA, CDR2 FQGNSA. V lost 6 bases and J 4 bases, leaving 10 bases between the germline ends. This CDR3 is built from 13 residues. CDR3 DNA sequence: TGTGCCAGCAGGTTGGGACATTACAATGAGCAGTTCTTC. Amino acids: CASRLGHYNEQFF.

The rearrangement joins TRBV19 to TRBJ2-6; 10 bases line up with TRBD2. Germline V gives CDR1 LNHDA, CDR2 SQIVND (reference sequence). This CDR3 has 17 residues. V lost 7 bases, J lost 2 bases, and 8 bases stayed unmatched. The CDR3 here is CASTSLAGWPGANVLTF. CDR3 bases: TGTGCCAGTACCTCACTAGCGGGGTGGCCTGGGGCCAACGTCCTGACTTTC.

For this clone: The same CDR3 arises from other DNA sequences in this sample as well. The chain is built from TRBV4-3 and TRBJ2-3; D is possibly TRBD1 (5 bases). The CDR3 has 15 amino acids. Trimming stripped 1 base from V and 0 bases from J, with 8 bases between. Germline values: CDR1 LGHNA, CDR2 YSLEER. The CDR3 loop is CASSQAGSSTDTQYF. The CDR3 nucleotides are TGCGCCAGCAGCCAAGCAGGGTCTAGCACAGATACGCAGTATTTT.

The rearrangement uses TRBV7-2 and TRBJ2-3; TRBD2 matches at 8 bases. V shed 2 bases, J shed 5 bases, and the junction held 6 bases outside the gene matches. The CDR3 length is 15 residues. Germline V CDR1 and CDR2: SGHTA, FQGNSA. In DNA form, the CDR3 reads TGTGCCAGCAGCTTATATGGACTAGCAGGAGATACGCAGTATTTT. Its translation: CASSLYGLAGDTQYF.

This rearrangement joins TRBV21-1 to TRBJ1-6; the table names TRBD1, a call not compared with the DNA. TRBV21-1 is marked as a pseudogene. The CDR3 is 17 amino acids. The CDR3 coding sequence is TGTGCCAGCAGCAAAGAGGGTACAGGGCCGGGGAATTCACCCCTCCACTTT. Its protein is CASSKEGTGPGNSPLHF.

The CDR3 DNA reads TGCGCCAGCTCGGGAGTGGGCACAGATACGCAGTATTTT. It codes for CASSGVGTDTQYF. V usage is TRBV5-1 and J usage is TRBJ2-3; tentative D call: TRBD2 (6 bases). The germline CDR1 and CDR2 sequences are SGHRS and YFSETQ. Trimming cost V 7 bases and J 1 base, with 10 bases left between them. The CDR3 spans 13 residues.

The chain combines TRBV27 with TRBJ1-1; 9 bases are shared with TRBD1. Germline V gene sequence: CDR1 MNHEY, CDR2 SMNVEV (reference sequence). This CDR3 has 15 residues. V shed 6 bases and J 1 base; nucleotides not matched to a gene: 6. The CDR3 protein is CASRLPGQGNTEAFF. The CDR3 DNA is TGTGCCAGCAGACTACCGGGACAGGGGAACACTGAAGCTTTCTTT.

The chain joins TRBV5-1 to TRBJ1-4, with D perhaps matching TRBD1 (5 bases). Germline CDR1 and CDR2: SGHRS and YFSETQ. This CDR3 comprises 16 residues. The V end was cut by 4 bases, the J end by 2 bases, with 15 bases between. CDR3 sequence (DNA): TGCGCCAGCAGCCCTTCAGGGATGTGGACTAATGAAAAACTGTTTTTT. The encoded protein is CASSPSGMWTNEKLFF. The variable domain in full, completed from reference TRBV5-1 and TRBJ1-4, reads KAGVTQTPRYLIKTRGQQVTLSCSPISGHRSVSWYQQTPGQGLQFLFEYFSETQRNKGNFPGRFSGRQFSNSRSEMNVSTLELGDSALYLCASSPSGMWTNEKLFFGSGTQLSVL.

V usage is TRBV11-3 and J usage is TRBJ2-1; D unresolved. The V gene's germline CDR1 is SGHNT and CDR2 YENEEA. With 0 bases removed from V and 10 bases from J, the gap between germline ends came to 7 bases. The CDR3 spans 12 residues. CDR3 DNA: TGTGCCAGCAGCTTAGATTCCGGCGAGCAGTTCTTC. Translation gives CASSLDSGEQFF.

V is TRBV7-6 and J is TRBJ1-1, with 10 nucleotides matching TRBD1. Germline V gene sequence: CDR1 SGHVS, CDR2 FNYEAQ. V lost 6 bases, J lost 3 bases, and 7 bases stayed unmatched. The CDR3 consists of 15 residues. DNA for the CDR3: TGTGCCAGCAGTCCGGACAGGGGGAGAGACACTGAAGCTTTCTTT. The encoded protein is CASSPDRGRDTEAFF.

Turning to this clone: This sample also contains other DNA sequences that code for the same CDR3. V is TRBV5-1 and J is TRBJ1-4, with D possibly being TRBD1 (5 bases). The CDR3 totals 16 residues. V lost 0 bases and J lost 0, with 9 bases in between. CDR1 is SGHRS and CDR2 is YFSETQ in the germline V gene. CDR3 nucleotides: TGCGCCAGCAGCTTGGGGGGCTCTGCAACTAATGAAAAACTGTTTTTT. Translation: CASSLGGSATNEKLFF.

The sample holds a few counts of this clone. The CDR3 sequence is CASSQIQETQYF. CDR3 coding DNA: TGCGCCAGCAGCCAAATCCAAGAGACCCAGTACTTC. The chain carries TRBV4-1 and TRBJ2-5; D is unresolved. This CDR3 is 12 amino acids long. Germline values: CDR1 MGHRA, CDR2 YSYEKL. V was cut by 2 bases and J by 1 base, with 2 bases left in between.

The chain recombines TRBV4-1 with TRBJ1-2, with D unclear. The germline CDR1 and CDR2 sequences are MGHRA and YSYEKL. V was cut by 0 bases and J by 5 bases, with 10 bases left in between. The CDR3 covers 14 residues. The CDR3 nucleotides read TGCGCCAGCAGCCAAGAGGATGTGCGATATGGCTACACCTTC. Protein sequence: CASSQEDVRYGYTF.

The rearrangement joins TRBV14 to TRBJ1-6; 7 nucleotides agree with TRBD1. J lost 3 bases, V lost 0 bases, and 8 bases had no gene match. This CDR3 comprises 18 residues. Germline V CDR1 and CDR2: SGHDN, FVKESK. In nucleotides, the CDR3 is TGTGCCAGCAGCCAAGATCGGGGACAGCTCCACTATAATTCACCCCTCCACTTT. Protein sequence: CASSQDRGQLHYNSPLHF. The whole variable domain, filled in from reference TRBV14 and TRBJ1-6, reads EAGVTQFPSHSVIEKGQTVTLRCDPISGHDNLYWYRRVMGKEIKFLLHFVKESKQDESGMPNNRFLAERTGGTYSTLKVQPAELEDSGVYFCASSQDRGQLHYNSPLHFGNGTRLTVT.

The chain links TRBV4-1 to TRBJ2-2; D is perhaps TRBD1 or TRBD2 (6 bases each). The V and J ends lost 0 bases and 9 bases respectively, with 17 bases between them. This CDR3 contains 16 residues. Germline CDR1 reads MGHRA; CDR2 reads YSYEKL. This chain's CDR3 is CASSQEGGRGRRELFF. Written as DNA, the CDR3 is TGCGCCAGCAGCCAAGAGGGGGGCAGGGGTAGGAGGGAGCTGTTTTTT.

CDR3 DNA: TGTGCCAGTAGCAGGACAGGATCCCAGCAAAAACTGTTTTTT. Encoded protein: CASSRTGSQQKLFF. This sequence joins TRBV19 and TRBJ1-4; 7 nucleotides line up with TRBD1. Trimming took 6 bases from V and 9 from J; bases not matched to a gene: 10. The CDR3 sequence is 14 residues long. The germline V gene has CDR1 LNHDA and CDR2 SQIVND (reference sequence).

The chain employs TRBV11-3 and TRBJ2-7; unclear D gene. The CDR3 totals 13 residues. Trimming stripped 5 bases from V and 6 bases from J, with 14 bases between. From germline, CDR1 is SGHNT and CDR2 YENEEA. DNA of the CDR3: TGTGCCAGCAGCCAAGCCCTAAACCGCGAGCAGTACTTC. The encoded protein is CASSQALNREQYF.

The chain is built from TRBV18 and TRBJ2-7, with D possibly called TRBD1 or TRBD2 (5 bases each). V lost 4 bases to trimming and J lost 1 base, with 11 bases between them. Germline values: CDR1 KGHSH, CDR2 LQKENI. This CDR3 has 14 amino acids. Here the CDR3 DNA reads TGTGCCAGCTCACGCCGGGACCTATCCTACGAGCAGTACTTC. Translation gives CASSRRDLSYEQYF.

J is TRBJ1-6 and V is TRBV4-1; D remains unclear. This CDR3 is 16 amino acids long. V lost 1 base, J lost 6 bases, and 13 bases lay in between. CDR1 MGHRA and CDR2 YSYEKL come from the germline V gene. The CDR3 is CASSQAPPGFNSPLHF. The CDR3 DNA follows: TGCGCCAGCAGCCAAGCTCCCCCAGGTTTTAATTCACCCCTCCACTTT.

The V and J genes are TRBV2 and TRBJ2-5; no firm D call. Germline values: CDR1 SNHLY, CDR2 FYNNEI. This CDR3 contains 13 residues. V lost 6 bases and J 5 bases, leaving 13 bases between the germline ends. The DNA of the CDR3 is TGTGCCAGCAGAGTAGGCGCACGGGAGACCCAGTACTTC. It is translated as CASRVGARETQYF. The whole variable domain, filled in from reference TRBV2 and TRBJ2-5, reads EPEVTQTPSHQVTQMGQEVILRCVPISNHLYFYWYRQILGQKVEFLVSFYNNEISEKSEIFDDQFSVERPDGSNFTLKIRSTKLEDSAMYFCASRVGARETQYFGPGTRLLVL.

The J gene is TRBJ1-2, the V gene TRBV30, with 8 bases that match TRBD1. CDR1 GTSNPN and CDR2 SVGIG come from the germline V gene (reference sequence). The CDR3 totals 11 residues. The CDR3 sequence is CASGTGHGYTF. The CDR3 nucleotides are TGTGCTTCCGGGACAGGCCATGGCTACACCTTC.

Note on this clone: Other DNA sequences in the sample encode the same CDR3. The DNA for the CDR3 is TGCGCCAGCAGCCAAGACAGGGGGGCCTACAATGAGCAGTTCTTC. Protein: CASSQDRGAYNEQFF. The chain is built from TRBV4-3 and TRBJ2-1; possibly TRBD1 for D (7 bases). CDR1 is LGHNA, CDR2 YSLEER, per germline. CDR3 length equals 15 residues. The ends were cut back, 0 bases at V and 2 bases at J, with 8 bases in the middle.

The DNA of the CDR3 is TGCGCCAGGGCCGGGACGGCCCGTATGTATAGCAATCAGCCCCAGCATTTT. This sequence encodes CARAGTARMYSNQPQHF. This chain joins TRBV10-2 and TRBJ1-5; D is perhaps TRBD1 (5 bases). Trimming shortened V by 9 bases and J by 0 bases, and 21 bases separated the two germline ends. CDR3 size: 17 residues. From germline, CDR1 is WSHSY and CDR2 SAAADI.

This clone came up once. This chain connects TRBV30 to TRBJ2-2; no clear D. CDR1 is GTSNPN, CDR2 SVGIG, per germline (reference sequence). The CDR3 has 14 amino acids. The germline V and J ends were trimmed by 1 base and 1 base, with 7 bases remaining between them. Here the CDR3 reads CAWSDSWNTGELFF. Here the CDR3 DNA reads TGTGCCTGGAGTGACTCATGGAACACCGGGGAGCTGTTTTTT. Together with reference TRBV30 and TRBJ2-2, the CDR3 gives the full variable domain: SQTIHQWPATLVQPVGSPLSLECTVEGTSNPNLYWYRQAAGRGLQLLFYSVGIGQISSEVPQNLSASRPQDRQFILSSKKLLLSDSGFYLCAWSDSWNTGELFFGEGSRLTVL.

The genes are TRBV5-5 and TRBJ2-7; D uncertain. CDR3 size: 13 residues. Germline-derived CDR1 and CDR2 are SGHKS and YYEKEE (reference sequence). V gave up 0 bases and J gave up 0 bases, with 4 bases separating them. For the CDR3, the DNA is TGTGCCAGCAGCTTGGCCCCCTCCTACGAGCAGTACTTC. It encodes CASSLAPSYEQYF.

The DNA of the CDR3 is TGTGCCAGCAGCCGGACAGGTACCTACGAGCAGTACTTC. Translation: CASSRTGTYEQYF. The chain employs TRBV27 and TRBJ2-7; 7 nucleotides agree with TRBD1. J gave up 2 bases and V 6 bases, and 4 bases lay outside the gene matches. The CDR3 length is 13 residues. The V gene's germline CDR1 is MNHEY and CDR2 SMNVEV (reference sequence).

V usage is TRBV29-1 and J usage is TRBJ1-5, with 8 bases matching TRBD1. This CDR3 contains 13 residues. The V gene end was trimmed by 8 bases and the J gene end by 3 bases; junction bases not matched to a gene: 6. CDR1 is SQVTM, CDR2 ANQGSEA, per germline. CDR3 sequence: CSFATGANQPQHF. CDR3 nucleotides: TGCAGCTTTGCGACAGGGGCCAATCAGCCCCAGCATTTT.

This rearrangement joins TRBV2 to TRBJ1-6, with D perhaps matching TRBD1 (5 bases). CDR3 length: 15 residues. Germline values: CDR1 SNHLY, CDR2 FYNNEI. V lost 6 bases to trimming and J lost 7 bases, with 16 bases between them. CDR3 nucleotides: TGTGCCAGCAGCAGGGCGTCAAACCCCAATTCACCCCTCCACTTT. This translates into CASSRASNPNSPLHF.

V gene TRBV5-4 combines with J gene TRBJ2-7, with no clear D. Per the germline V gene, CDR1 is SGHNT and CDR2 is YYREEE (reference sequence). Trimming stripped 3 bases from V and 2 bases from J, with 15 bases between. This CDR3 has 15 residues. The CDR3 bases are TGTGCCAGCAGCTCCACGGACGGCGTAGCCTACGAGCAGTACTTC. Amino acids: CASSSTDGVAYEQYF.

The genes are TRBV28 and TRBJ1-6, with 7 bases lining up with TRBD1. The V gene's germline CDR1 is MDHEN and CDR2 SYDVKM. Trimming at V came to 2 bases and at J to 4 bases, leaving 2 bases not matched to a gene. The CDR3 spans 15 residues. The CDR3 region is CASSLRQGYNSPLHF. CDR3 DNA: TGTGCCAGCAGTTTACGACAGGGTTATAATTCACCCCTCCACTTT.

The rearrangement links TRBV18 to TRBJ2-6; a weak D match, TRBD1 (5 bases). The length of the CDR3 is 18 residues. Germline V gene sequence: CDR1 KGHSH, CDR2 LQKENI. The germline V and J ends were trimmed by 4 bases and 0 bases, with 16 bases remaining between them. CDR3 DNA: TGTGCCAGCTCACAAAAAGCCACACAGGTCTCTGGGGCCAACGTCCTGACTTTC. It codes for CASSQKATQVSGANVLTF.

V gene TRBV5-4 combines with J gene TRBJ2-5, with a weak D call TRBD2 (7 bases). From germline, CDR1 is SGHNT and CDR2 YYREEE (reference sequence). Trimming removed 4 bases from V and 5 bases from J, with 21 bases in between. This CDR3 comprises 16 residues. CDR3 DNA: TGTGCCAGCAGCCGGGTCCCGGGGGGCGTGGCGGAGACCCAGTACTTC. It translates to CASSRVPGGVAETQYF.